The 22 T cell receptor beta chains listed next were all sequenced from one sample in a study of cytomegalovirus exposure and HLA in healthy donors. Amplification used 60 Vbeta primers and 13 Jbeta primers. Sequencing used immunoSEQ multiplex PCR; TCRdb keeps in-frame clones, though not all of them. The sample includes approximately 200,000 clones, 65% to 90% of them seen just once. Input material: PBMCs. The origin of the receptors is a girl between 10 and 17 years old in good health and CMV-seronegative.

CDR3 sequence reads: CASSLGGIYGYTF. CDR3 DNA: TGTGCCAGCAGCTTAGGAGGGATCTATGGCTACACCTTC. The chain combines TRBV7-9 with TRBJ1-2; the D is unclear. Per the germline V gene, CDR1 is SEHNR and CDR2 is FQNEAQ (reference sequence). The V and J ends lost 1 base and 4 bases respectively, with 7 bases between them. The CDR3 spans 13 residues.

V is TRBV29-1 and J is TRBJ2-2, with TRBD2 matching 12 bases. From germline, CDR1 is SQVTM and CDR2 ANQGSEA. J lost 0 bases, V lost 4 bases, and 12 bases had no gene match. The CDR3 loop spans 19 amino acids. The CDR3 sequence: CSVVLKPRLAGANTGELFF. In DNA form, the CDR3 reads TGCAGCGTTGTTCTTAAACCTCGACTAGCGGGAGCGAACACCGGGGAGCTGTTTTTT.

About this clone itself: Germline is not matched at one junction end, which may reflect a read error. V is TRBV7-9 and J is TRBJ1-5; TRBD1 aligns across 7 bases. Germline V lookup: CDR1 SEHNR, CDR2 FQNEAQ (reference sequence). There are 14 residues in the CDR3. The CDR3 sequence is CSSSLEQGNQPQHF. In nucleotides, the CDR3 is TGTTCCAGCAGCTTAGAACAGGGGAATCAGCCCCAGCATTTT.

This clone was recorded only once. The chain carries TRBV5-1 and TRBJ1-1; a weak D match, TRBD1 (5 bases). V lost 6 bases and J lost 0, with 12 bases in between. This CDR3 spans 14 amino acids. Germline loops: CDR1 SGHRS, CDR2 YFSETQ. For the CDR3, the DNA is TGCGCCAGCACCTGGACACCCATGAACACTGAAGCTTTCTTT. Amino acid sequence: CASTWTPMNTEAFF.

The chain combines TRBV27 with TRBJ1-1, with D possibly TRBD1 on 5 matching bases. The CDR3 is made up of 13 amino acids. V dropped 8 bases and J dropped 7 bases, with 17 bases sitting between them. Germline V gene sequence: CDR1 MNHEY, CDR2 SMNVEV (reference sequence). The CDR3 bases are TGTGCCAGCGGACCACCGCGGGGGAATGAAGCTTTCTTT. This translates into CASGPPRGNEAFF.

The chain carries TRBV9 and TRBJ2-3; D might be TRBD2 (6 bases). The CDR3 extends over 18 amino acids. V was clipped by 2 bases and J by 3 bases, with 22 bases between them. Germline lookup yields CDR1 SGDLS and CDR2 YYNGEE. CDR3 sequence (DNA): TGTGCCAGCAGCGTTTTGGGGGAGGACGGATTCGGAACAGATACGCAGTATTTT. This sequence encodes CASSVLGEDGFGTDTQYF.

The rearrangement uses TRBV9 and TRBJ2-3; maybe TRBD2 (6 bases). Deletions cut 0 bases from V and 6 bases from J, with 14 bases between. The CDR3 contains 15 residues. Per the germline V gene, CDR1 is SGDLS and CDR2 is YYNGEE. CDR3 nucleotides: TGTGCCAGCAGCGTAGCTGCCGGGAGTAGGGATACGCAGTATTTT. This sequence encodes CASSVAAGSRDTQYF.

This clone was seen a handful of times. This chain links TRBV19 with TRBJ2-1; possibly TRBD1 for D (6 bases). Trimming took 2 bases from V and 8 from J, leaving 19 bases between them. Per germline, CDR1 LNHDA and CDR2 SQIVND (reference sequence). The CDR3 spans 16 residues. This chain's CDR3 is CASSIRSTGSQDEQFF. The CDR3 coding sequence is TGTGCCAGTAGTATACGCTCCACAGGGAGTCAGGATGAGCAGTTCTTC.

The rearrangement uses TRBV7-9 and TRBJ2-3; the match to TRBD2 covers 12 bases. Germline lookup yields CDR1 SEHNR and CDR2 FQNEAQ (reference sequence). CDR3 length: 18 residues. The ends lost 3 bases at V and 2 bases at J; junction bases unmatched: 9. The CDR3, as DNA: TGTGCCAGCAGCTTTGGCCCTAGCGGGGGGGACCTCACAGATACGCAGTATTTT. This codes for CASSFGPSGGDLTDTQYF. Using reference TRBV7-9 and TRBJ2-3 for the parts outside the CDR3, the full variable domain is DTGVSQNPRHKITKRGQNVTFRCDPISEHNRLYWYRQTLGQGPEFLTYFQNEAQLEKSRLLSDRFSAERPKGSFSTLEIQRTEQGDSAMYLCASSFGPSGGDLTDTQYFGPGTRLTVL.

In this sample, this clone turned up a few times. The V gene is TRBV5-1, the J gene TRBJ1-1; 7 bases agree with TRBD1. CDR3 length: 15 residues. The V gene end was trimmed by 5 bases and the J gene end by 3 bases; junction bases not matched to a gene: 10. The germline V gene has CDR1 SGHRS and CDR2 YFSETQ. CDR3 nucleotides: TGCGCCAGCAGAGCGAGGGGACAGACAGACACTGAAGCTTTCTTT. Its translation is CASRARGQTDTEAFF.

The CDR3: CASSLVSDTRWGGETQYF. CDR3 sequence (DNA): TGTGCCAGCAGCTTAGTGAGCGATACTAGGTGGGGTGGAGAGACCCAGTACTTC. V gene TRBV7-8 combines with J gene TRBJ2-5; tentative D call: TRBD2 (5 bases). This CDR3 has 18 residues. Germline V gene lookup returns CDR1 SGHVS and CDR2 FQNEAQ. V dropped 1 base and J dropped 4 bases, with 22 bases sitting between them.

This clone was found once. The J gene is TRBJ2-5, the V gene TRBV7-2, with D tentatively TRBD1 (5 bases). Germline lookup yields CDR1 SGHTA and CDR2 FQGNSA. This CDR3 comprises 15 residues. Trimming shortened V by 5 bases and J by 3 bases, and 16 bases separated the two germline ends. The CDR3 DNA reads TGTGCCAGCAGCCCAGGGTCAGGATTTGAAGAGACCCAGTACTTC. Residues: CASSPGSGFEETQYF.

V gene TRBV30 combines with J gene TRBJ2-1; unclear D gene. From germline, CDR1 is GTSNPN and CDR2 SVGIG (reference sequence). The V and J ends lost 1 base and 2 bases respectively, with 9 bases between them. The CDR3 loop spans 14 amino acids. CDR3 sequence: CAWSGVRPYNEQFF. For the CDR3, the DNA is TGTGCCTGGAGTGGGGTGAGGCCCTACAATGAGCAGTTCTTC.

The chain couples TRBV19 to TRBJ1-2, with D uncertain. CDR3 length: 13 amino acids. Germline V gene lookup returns CDR1 LNHDA and CDR2 SQIVND (reference sequence). The V end lost 2 bases, the J end lost 8 bases, and 12 bases lay between the germline ends. CDR3: CASSIFPGGGYTF. For the CDR3, the DNA is TGTGCCAGTAGTATATTCCCGGGTGGAGGCTACACCTTC.

The chain has TRBV20-1 and TRBJ2-5; D remains ambiguous. V lost 6 bases and J lost 5, with 10 bases in between. The germline CDR1 and CDR2 sequences are DFQATT and SNEGSKA (reference sequence). The CDR3 sequence is 11 residues long. The CDR3 nucleotides are TGCAGTGCCAATATTCGGGAGACCCAGTACTTC. Translated, it gives CSANIRETQYF.

This chain joins TRBV6-5 and TRBJ2-5, with 8 bases identical to TRBD1. Germline-derived CDR1 and CDR2 are MNHEY and SVGAGI. There are 14 residues in the CDR3. V gave up 2 bases and J gave up 4 bases; unmatched junction bases: 3. CDR3 region: CASSYQGAGETQYF. The CDR3 DNA follows: TGTGCCAGCAGTTACCAGGGGGCAGGAGAGACCCAGTACTTC.

V gene TRBV18 combines with J gene TRBJ2-7; 7 nucleotides match TRBD1. There are 15 residues in the CDR3. Germline-derived CDR1 and CDR2 are KGHSH and LQKENI. With 1 base clipped from V and 2 bases from J, the junction kept 5 bases outside the gene matches. As DNA, the CDR3 is TGTGCCAGCTCACCACTTACAGGGGCCACCTACGAGCAGTACTTC. The encoded protein is CASSPLTGATYEQYF.

The chain joins TRBV27 to TRBJ2-1; 11 bases agree with TRBD2. V trimming: 8 bases; J trimming: 0 bases; junction bases outside the gene matches: 15. This CDR3 contains 19 residues. Germline-derived CDR1 and CDR2 are MNHEY and SMNVEV (reference sequence). CDR3 in DNA: TGTGCCAGCTCAAAGTGGGTAGCGGGGGGGACTCTCTCCTACAATGAGCAGTTCTTC. Protein: CASSKWVAGGTLSYNEQFF.

This chain joins TRBV7-8 and TRBJ1-6; possible D gene TRBD1, 5 bases. V was clipped by 3 bases and J by 7 bases, with 10 bases between them. CDR1 and CDR2 from the germline V gene are SGHVS and FQNEAQ. CDR3 length: 14 residues. As DNA, the CDR3 is TGTGCCAGCAGCTTTGACAGAGCGAATTCACCCCTCCACTTT. It codes for CASSFDRANSPLHF. Supplemented by reference TRBV7-8 and TRBJ1-6, the full variable domain reads GAGVSQSPRYKVAKRGQDVALRCDPISGHVSLFWYQQALGQGPEFLTYFQNEAQLDKSGLPSDRFFAERPEGSVSTLKIQRTQQEDSAVYLCASSFDRANSPLHFGNGTRLTVT.

The rearrangement links TRBV6-1 to TRBJ1-1, with TRBD1 as a possible D gene (6 bases). The V end was cut by 6 bases, the J end by 11 bases, with 19 bases between. The CDR3 has 13 residues. Germline lookup yields CDR1 MNHNS and CDR2 SASEGT. For the CDR3, the DNA is TGTGCCAGCAGGTCGACAGGCCTGGACGCGGCTTTCTTT. This translates into CASRSTGLDAAFF.

The V and J genes are TRBV9 and TRBJ1-6; maybe TRBD1 (6 bases). The length of the CDR3 is 14 residues. Germline V gene data show CDR1 as SGDLS and CDR2 as YYNGEE. The ends were cut back, 3 bases at V and 7 bases at J, with 11 bases in the middle. The CDR3 sequence: CASSEGTQNSPLHF. The DNA of the CDR3 is TGTGCCAGCAGCGAAGGGACACAAAATTCACCCCTCCACTTT.

The chain is built from TRBV9 and TRBJ1-3, with 10 bases identical to TRBD1. Unmatched junction bases numbered 13, after V lost 7 bases and J lost 0 bases. The V gene's germline CDR1 is SGDLS and CDR2 YYNGEE. CDR3 length: 18 amino acids. CDR3 protein: CASRPGQGSRVSGNTIYF. The DNA of the CDR3 is TGTGCCAGCCGACCGGGACAGGGGTCAAGGGTCTCTGGAAACACCATATATTTT.